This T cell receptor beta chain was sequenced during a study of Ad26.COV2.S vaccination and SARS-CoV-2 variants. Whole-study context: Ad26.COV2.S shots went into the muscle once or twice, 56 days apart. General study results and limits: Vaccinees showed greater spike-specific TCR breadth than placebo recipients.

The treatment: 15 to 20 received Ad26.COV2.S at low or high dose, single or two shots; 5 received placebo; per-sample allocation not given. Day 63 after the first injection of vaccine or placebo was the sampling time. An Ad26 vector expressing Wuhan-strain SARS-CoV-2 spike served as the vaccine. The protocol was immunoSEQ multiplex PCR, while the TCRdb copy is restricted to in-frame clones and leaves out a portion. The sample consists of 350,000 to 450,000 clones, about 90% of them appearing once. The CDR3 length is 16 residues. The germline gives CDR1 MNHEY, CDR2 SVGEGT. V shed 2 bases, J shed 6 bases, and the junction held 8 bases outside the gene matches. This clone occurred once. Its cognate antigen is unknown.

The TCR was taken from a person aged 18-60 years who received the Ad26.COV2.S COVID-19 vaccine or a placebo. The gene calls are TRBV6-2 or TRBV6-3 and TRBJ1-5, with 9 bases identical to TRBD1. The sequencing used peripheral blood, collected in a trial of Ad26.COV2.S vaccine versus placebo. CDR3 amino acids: CASSYKITGGGQPQHF. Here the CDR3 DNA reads TGTGCCAGCAGTTACAAGATTACAGGGGGCGGTCAGCCCCAGCATTTT.